The 5 T cell receptor beta chains given below trace back to one sample, sequenced in a study of blood T cell repertoires in COVID-19. Some clones are missing from TCRdb's copy, which holds only in-frame ones; the method was immunoSEQ multiplex PCR. Among 70,000 to 100,000 clones, about 91% were seen once, and the ten largest hold roughly 8.1%. The sample taken for sequencing was peripheral blood. These receptors came from a woman in her 70s with acute or convalescent COVID-19.

The table lists this clone with a count of one. The rearrangement uses TRBV29-1 and TRBJ1-3; possible D gene TRBD1, 6 bases. The CDR3 has 18 amino acids. Germline-derived CDR1 and CDR2 are SQVTM and ANQGSEA. With 0 bases removed from V and 0 bases from J, the gap between germline ends came to 18 bases. The CDR3 is CSVEDSGGPRFSGNTIYF. In nucleotides, the CDR3 is TGCAGCGTTGAAGATTCCGGGGGGCCGCGATTCTCTGGAAACACCATATATTTT.

The chain joins TRBV3-1 (or the pseudogene TRBV3-2) to TRBJ2-7, with D perhaps matching TRBD1 (6 bases). Germline CDR1 is LGHDT and CDR2 is YNNKEL (reference sequence). The CDR3 is 15 amino acids. The V end was cut by 6 bases, the J end by 2 bases, with 17 bases between. CDR3 coding DNA: TGTGCCAGCAGGGGTACAGGGAATACCCCCTACGAGCAGTACTTC. Translation gives CASRGTGNTPYEQYF.

V and J are TRBV19 and TRBJ1-5; 12 nucleotides line up with TRBD1. This CDR3 has 15 amino acids. Per the germline V gene, CDR1 is LNHDA and CDR2 is SQIVND (reference sequence). After removal of 6 bases from V and 7 bases from J, the junction contained 7 bases not matched to a gene. In nucleotides, the CDR3 is TGTGCCAGTAGGCCGGGACAGGGGGCTTTGCAGCCCCAGCATTTT. Its translation: CASRPGQGALQPQHF.

CDR3 DNA: TGTGCCAGCTCACAGCGGGAGGGCCTCAGAGATACGCAGTATTTT. This gives the protein CASSQREGLRDTQYF. This sequence joins TRBV18 and TRBJ2-3; 10 bases fit TRBD2. This CDR3 is built from 15 residues. Germline lookup yields CDR1 KGHSH and CDR2 LQKENI. Trimming took 4 bases from V and 5 from J; bases not matched to a gene: 6.

The V gene is TRBV11-2, the J gene TRBJ1-4; tentatively, D is TRBD1 (5 bases). In germline, CDR1 is SGHAT, CDR2 FQNNGV. The CDR3 covers 17 residues. The germline V and J ends were trimmed by 2 bases and 1 base, with 14 bases remaining between them. The chain's CDR3 is CASSLWAGPRTNEKLFF. CDR3 nucleotide sequence: TGTGCCAGCAGCTTATGGGCGGGGCCACGAACTAATGAAAAACTGTTTTTT. The full variable domain, with the rest looked up from reference TRBV11-2 and TRBJ1-4, is EAGVAQSPRYKIIEKRQSVAFWCNPISGHATLYWYQQILGQGPKLLIQFQNNGVVDDSQLPKDRFSAERLKGVDSTLKIQPAKLEDSAVYLCASSLWAGPRTNEKLFFGSGTQLSVL.